The 12 T cell receptor beta chains in this list originate from one sample, sequenced in a study of OX40 agonist ivuxolimab in advanced cancers. Produced via immunoSEQ multiplex PCR; TCRdb's table is partial and in-frame only. The data contain fewer than 200,000 clones, 90% to 95% of them singletons. The sample in question was CD4+ or CD8+ T cells sorted from blood, obtained in a trial of the OX40 agonist ivuxolimab. Receptor source: an adult with an advanced solid tumor such as melanoma, head and neck, liver or kidney cancer.

The chain links TRBV30 to TRBJ2-7; maybe TRBD1 (5 bases). Trimming stripped 0 bases from V and 5 bases from J, with 11 bases between. CDR3 size: 13 residues. Germline V gene lookup returns CDR1 GTSNPN and CDR2 SVGIG (reference sequence). Here the CDR3 DNA reads TGTGCCTGGAGTGTACCAGGGTTCGACGAGCAGTACTTC. Translating gives CAWSVPGFDEQYF.

This clone occurred once. The chain carries TRBV5-1 and TRBJ2-1; perhaps TRBD2 as D (5 bases). Per germline, CDR1 SGHRS and CDR2 YFSETQ. Trimming left V 4 bases short and J 6 bases short, with 11 bases between. The CDR3 has 13 amino acids. DNA of the CDR3: TGCGCCAGCAGCCGGGAAATTTCCAATGAGCAGTTCTTC. Amino acids: CASSREISNEQFF.

The V gene is TRBV7-2, the J gene TRBJ1-1; no clear D. This CDR3 comprises 13 residues. The V end was cut by 1 base, the J end by 1 base, with 4 bases between. Germline V CDR1 and CDR2: SGHTA, FQGNSA. CDR3 in DNA: TGTGCCAGCAGCTTAGTGGAGAACACTGAAGCTTTCTTT. This encodes CASSLVENTEAFF. The whole variable domain, remainder taken from reference TRBV7-2 and TRBJ1-1, is GAGVSQSPSNKVTEKGKDVELRCDPISGHTALYWYRQSLGQGLEFLIYFQGNSAPDKSGLPSDRFSAERTGGSVSTLTIQRTQQEDSAVYLCASSLVENTEAFFGQGTRLTVV.

This chain uses TRBV5-1 with TRBJ2-5, with D perhaps TRBD2 (6 bases). V was shortened by 0 bases and J by 2 bases, with 11 bases between the two germline ends. Germline V CDR1 and CDR2: SGHRS, YFSETQ. CDR3 length: 15 amino acids. The CDR3 DNA is TGCGCCAGCAGCTTGGTATTCCGGGGGCAAGAGACCCAGTACTTC. Translation: CASSLVFRGQETQYF. The full variable domain, rest sourced from reference TRBV5-1 and TRBJ2-5, is KAGVTQTPRYLIKTRGQQVTLSCSPISGHRSVSWYQQTPGQGLQFLFEYFSETQRNKGNFPGRFSGRQFSNSRSEMNVSTLELGDSALYLCASSLVFRGQETQYFGPGTRLLVL.

The chain combines TRBV6-5 with TRBJ2-3; D is perhaps TRBD1 (5 bases). Trimming stripped 2 bases from V and 3 bases from J, with 9 bases between. Per the germline V gene, CDR1 is MNHEY and CDR2 is SVGAGI. The CDR3 spans 14 residues. The CDR3 DNA sequence: TGTGCCAGCAGTTACAGGGGTGGAACAGATACGCAGTATTTT. Its protein product is CASSYRGGTDTQYF.

The V and J genes are TRBV11-2 and TRBJ2-5; no definite D call. Trimming left V 4 bases short and J 7 bases short, with 16 bases between. Germline V CDR1 and CDR2: SGHAT, FQNNGV. The CDR3 is made up of 14 amino acids. The CDR3 DNA follows: TGTGCCAGCAGCTCAGGTCGTGGCTGGGGGACCCAGTACTTC. Encoded protein: CASSSGRGWGTQYF.

The table lists this clone with a count of one. V is TRBV27 and J is TRBJ1-2, with TRBD1 matching over 8 bases. Trimming removed 7 bases from V and 4 bases from J; junction bases left unmatched: 14. The CDR3 totals 16 residues. Looked up from germline, CDR1 is MNHEY and CDR2 is SMNVEV (reference sequence). The CDR3 protein is CASTPRAGGAGYGYTF. The CDR3 DNA is TGTGCCAGCACCCCCCGGGCAGGGGGCGCGGGCTATGGCTACACCTTC.

The gene calls are TRBV5-1 and TRBJ2-2; 13 nucleotides agree with TRBD2. The V gene end was trimmed by 3 bases and the J gene end by 6 bases; junction bases not matched to a gene: 2. Germline V lookup: CDR1 SGHRS, CDR2 YFSETQ. The CDR3 covers 15 residues. CDR3 protein: CASSSGLAGAGELFF. The DNA of the CDR3 is TGCGCCAGCAGCTCAGGACTAGCGGGAGCCGGGGAGCTGTTTTTT.

This chain uses TRBV28 with TRBJ2-1; D unresolved. From germline, CDR1 is MDHEN and CDR2 SYDVKM. Trimming pared 2 bases from V and 0 bases from J, leaving 11 bases between. The CDR3 sequence is 16 residues long. The CDR3: CASSLIGRSSYNEQFF. CDR3 DNA: TGTGCCAGCAGTTTAATTGGTAGAAGCTCCTACAATGAGCAGTTCTTC.

V is TRBV18 and J is TRBJ1-1; TRBD1 matches at 7 bases. Germline values: CDR1 KGHSH, CDR2 LQKENI. The CDR3 loop spans 13 amino acids. The V segment lost 3 bases and the J segment 11 bases; nucleotides outside the gene matches: 9. CDR3 region: CASSPTGRMWAFF. The CDR3 DNA follows: TGTGCCAGCTCACCGACAGGGAGGATGTGGGCTTTCTTT.

The chain recombines TRBV5-8 with TRBJ1-2; a possible D gene is TRBD1 (5 bases). Germline lookup yields CDR1 SGHTS and CDR2 YDEGEE. Trimming removed 5 bases from V and 4 bases from J, with 15 bases in between. There are 14 residues in the CDR3. CDR3 sequence: CASRGSGRPYGYTF. CDR3 DNA: TGTGCCAGCAGGGGGTCGGGACGGCCCTATGGCTACACCTTC.

V gene TRBV7-9 combines with J gene TRBJ1-1, with TRBD1 matching 7 bases. This CDR3 is 15 amino acids long. In germline, CDR1 is SEHNR, CDR2 FQNEAQ (reference sequence). V gave up 5 bases and J gave up 2 bases; unmatched junction bases: 8. The CDR3 nucleotides are TGTGCCAGCAGCCATTCGGACAGGAGCAACACTGAAGCTTTCTTT. This codes for CASSHSDRSNTEAFF.